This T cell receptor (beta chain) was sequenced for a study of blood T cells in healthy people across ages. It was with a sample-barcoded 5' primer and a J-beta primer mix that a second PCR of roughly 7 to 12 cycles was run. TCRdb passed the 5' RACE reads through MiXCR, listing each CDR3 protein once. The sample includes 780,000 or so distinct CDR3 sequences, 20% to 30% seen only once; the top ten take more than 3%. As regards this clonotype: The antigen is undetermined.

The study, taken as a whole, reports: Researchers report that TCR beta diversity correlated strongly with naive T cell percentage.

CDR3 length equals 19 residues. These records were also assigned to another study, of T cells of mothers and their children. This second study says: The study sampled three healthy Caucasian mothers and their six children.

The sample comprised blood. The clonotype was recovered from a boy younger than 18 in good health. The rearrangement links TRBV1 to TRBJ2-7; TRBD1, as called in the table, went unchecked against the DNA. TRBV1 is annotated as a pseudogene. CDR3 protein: CTSSEDRDGGDSHPYEQYF. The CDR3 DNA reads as TGCACCAGCAGCGAAGACCGGGACGGCGGGGACTCGCATCCCTACGAGCAGTACTTC.